One and the same sample provided the 21 T cell receptor beta chains below, sequenced in a study of T-cell memory formation after mild COVID-19. Using its own MiXCR run on the 5' RACE reads, TCRdb lists one record per CDR3 protein. The sample shows 100,000 to 130,000 distinct CDR3 sequences, around 17% of them seen only once. The sequenced material came from PBMCs or a T cell subset sorted from them (not recorded which). The receptor source for this set is a man aged 18 to 29 who had mild COVID-19 (a few samples of this study predate the infection). Cell type and time point are not known.

The chain recombines TRBV14 with TRBJ1-2, with D perhaps matching TRBD1 (6 bases). CDR3 length: 14 amino acids. CDR1 SGHDN and CDR2 FVKESK come from the germline V gene. The ends were cut back, 4 bases at V and 6 bases at J, with 15 bases in the middle. The CDR3 protein is CASSPQQGSDGYTF. CDR3 DNA sequence: TGTGCCAGCAGCCCACAACAGGGAAGCGATGGCTACACCTTC.

On this clonotype: One end of the junction varies from germline; a read error may be responsible. V usage is TRBV24-1 and J usage is TRBJ2-3, with 7 bases lining up with TRBD1. The V gene's germline CDR1 is KGHDR and CDR2 SFDVKD. This CDR3 is 13 amino acids long. CDR3 sequence reads: CATSDPGTDKQYF. The DNA for the CDR3 is TGTGCCACCAGTGACCCAGGGACAGATAAGCAGTATTTT.

This clonotype was seen a few times. V and J are TRBV29-1 and TRBJ2-5, with 9 bases aligning to TRBD1. With V trimmed by 4 bases and J by 5 bases, 11 bases remained unmatched. CDR1 and CDR2 from the germline V gene are SQVTM and ANQGSEA. This CDR3 comprises 15 residues. CDR3 in DNA: TGCAGCGTTGGAATGGGACAGGGAGTTGGGGAGACCCAGTACTTC. Amino acid sequence: CSVGMGQGVGETQYF.

This clonotype was seen only a few times. V and J are TRBV20-1 and TRBJ2-7, with D uncertain. V dropped 3 bases and J dropped 7 bases, with 16 bases sitting between them. Germline lookup yields CDR1 DFQATT and CDR2 SNEGSKA (reference sequence). The CDR3 totals 13 residues. CDR3 loop: CSARGRLFEEQYF. DNA for the CDR3: TGCAGTGCTAGGGGTCGCTTGTTTGAGGAGCAGTACTTC.

The chain uses TRBV5-1 and TRBJ2-7; TRBD1 or TRBD2 may be the D gene (5 bases each). Looked up from germline, CDR1 is SGHRS and CDR2 is YFSETQ. The CDR3 spans 14 residues. The V end lost 6 bases, the J end lost 0 bases, and 13 bases lay between the germline ends. The CDR3: CASTPGPPSYEQYF. As DNA, the CDR3 is TGCGCCAGCACCCCGGGACCTCCCTCCTACGAGCAGTACTTC. Together with reference TRBV5-1 and TRBJ2-7, the CDR3 gives the full variable domain: KAGVTQTPRYLIKTRGQQVTLSCSPISGHRSVSWYQQTPGQGLQFLFEYFSETQRNKGNFPGRFSGRQFSNSRSEMNVSTLELGDSALYLCASTPGPPSYEQYFGPGTRLTVT.

A few counts support this clonotype. This chain uses TRBV9 with TRBJ2-6; D uncertain. The ends were cut back, 3 bases at V and 0 bases at J, with 16 bases in the middle. The CDR3 contains 18 residues. Per germline, CDR1 SGDLS and CDR2 YYNGEE. The CDR3, as DNA: TGTGCCAGCAGCGATCCCAAGGGCGAGATCTCTGGGGCCAACGTCCTGACTTTC. Amino acids: CASSDPKGEISGANVLTF.

The rearrangement joins TRBV7-2 to TRBJ2-3, with D unclear. The CDR3 contains 12 residues. Trimming removed 3 bases at V and 2 bases at J, with 3 bases between. CDR1 and CDR2 from the germline V gene are SGHTA and FQGNSA. This CDR3 reads CASSFYTDTQYF. Here the CDR3 DNA reads TGTGCCAGCAGCTTTTACACAGATACGCAGTATTTT.

The rearrangement links TRBV29-1 to TRBJ2-1; TRBD2 aligns across 14 bases. Germline V CDR1 and CDR2: SQVTM, ANQGSEA. Germline trimming cut 6 bases from V and 8 bases from J; bases unmatched to any gene: 3. The CDR3 spans 13 residues. CDR3 sequence (DNA): TGCAGCGTGAGGACTAGCGGGGGGCATGAGCAGTTCTTC. Translating it yields CSVRTSGGHEQFF.

This clonotype was found a few times. This may be a read error, as it is one base from a much larger clone. The chain carries TRBV20-1 and TRBJ2-3, with 7 bases that match TRBD2. CDR1 and CDR2 from the germline V gene are DFQATT and SNEGSKA (reference sequence). This CDR3 is built from 12 residues. V lost 8 bases and J lost 6; bases outside the gene matches: 8. The CDR3 DNA reads TGCAGTTCACAGAGCGGGGTGGATACGCAGTATTTT. Translation gives CSSQSGVDTQYF.

The chain couples TRBV20-1 to TRBJ1-2; D not certain. This CDR3 is built from 13 residues. Deletions cut 3 bases from V and 5 bases from J, with 13 bases between. Germline CDR1 is DFQATT and CDR2 is SNEGSKA (reference sequence). The CDR3 DNA follows: TGCAGTGCTAGTCTCAGCCAGAGTTATGGCTACACCTTC. It is translated as CSASLSQSYGYTF.

This clonotype was picked up a small number of times. The chain couples TRBV20-1 to TRBJ2-2; 9 nucleotides agree with TRBD2. Looked up from germline, CDR1 is DFQATT and CDR2 is SNEGSKA (reference sequence). V was pared by 1 base and J by 3 bases, with 6 bases of the junction left unmatched. There are 16 residues in the CDR3. CDR3 coding DNA: TGCAGTGCTAGAGGTCATGCGGGGGGGTACACCGGGGAGCTGTTTTTT. This encodes CSARGHAGGYTGELFF.

This clonotype was counted once. This chain connects TRBV5-4 to TRBJ2-3; D remains ambiguous. Germline CDR1 and CDR2: SGHNT and YYREEE (reference sequence). The CDR3 loop spans 15 amino acids. Trimming shortened V by 6 bases and J by 0 bases, and 14 bases separated the two germline ends. The CDR3, as DNA: TGTGCCAGCACTGTGCGGACGGTCAGCACAGATACGCAGTATTTT. Translating gives CASTVRTVSTDTQYF.

This clonotype was found many times. The rearrangement uses TRBV9 and TRBJ2-1; 12 bases match TRBD2. After removal of 0 bases from V and 8 bases from J, the junction contained 9 bases not matched to a gene. Looked up from germline, CDR1 is SGDLS and CDR2 is YYNGEE. The CDR3 contains 17 residues. The CDR3 DNA sequence: TGTGCCAGCAGCGTAGCCCTCCTAGCGGGGGGGGGAGATGAGCAGTTCTTC. Encoded protein: CASSVALLAGGGDEQFF.

This clonotype was seen more than once but under ten times. This chain uses TRBV10-3 with TRBJ2-1, with 11 bases matching TRBD2. V was pared by 8 bases and J by 9 bases, with 12 bases of the junction left unmatched. CDR3 length equals 15 residues. CDR1 and CDR2 (germline): ENHRY, SYGVKD. The CDR3 loop is CAIRGLAGGPGEQFF. CDR3 bases: TGTGCCATCCGAGGGCTAGCGGGGGGCCCTGGTGAGCAGTTCTTC.

This rearrangement joins TRBV6-5 to TRBJ1-2; a weak D match, TRBD1 (6 bases). Germline-derived CDR1 and CDR2 are MNHEY and SVGAGI. The CDR3 length is 14 residues. V dropped 7 bases and J dropped 4 bases, with 16 bases sitting between them. The DNA for the CDR3 is TGTGCCAGCACCAACTTCCGAGGGGGCTATGGCTACACCTTC. As protein: CASTNFRGGYGYTF.

The chain carries TRBV28 and TRBJ2-3; D gene ambiguous. V was cut by 6 bases and J by 6 bases, with 10 bases left in between. The CDR3 sequence is 12 residues long. CDR1 is MDHEN, CDR2 SYDVKM, per germline. The CDR3 region is CASRHNIDTQYF. CDR3 nucleotide sequence: TGTGCCAGCAGACACAATATTGATACGCAGTATTTT.

The genes are TRBV12-3 or TRBV12-4 and TRBJ2-3, with no clear D. The CDR3 has 13 residues. Between the trimmed V and J ends, which lost 6 bases and 0 bases, there was a span of 7 bases. CDR3 residues: CASRKSSTDTQYF. The DNA for the CDR3 is TGTGCCAGCAGGAAGTCGAGCACAGATACGCAGTATTTT.

J is TRBJ2-7 and V is TRBV6-1; D gene unclear. This CDR3 is 13 amino acids long. The V end lost 7 bases, the J end lost 2 bases, and 12 bases lay between the germline ends. In germline, CDR1 is MNHNS, CDR2 SASEGT. CDR3 protein: CASNQAAPYEQYV. For the CDR3, the DNA is TGTGCCAGCAACCAAGCTGCTCCCTACGAGCAGTACGTC.

The chain joins TRBV30 to TRBJ1-1; 7 nucleotides agree with TRBD1. This CDR3 has 14 residues. Germline CDR1 GTSNPN, CDR2 SVGIG (reference sequence). Trimming took 3 bases from V and 1 from J; bases not matched to a gene: 5. The CDR3 is CAWRRGLQNTEAFF. The CDR3 coding sequence is TGTGCCTGGAGGAGGGGGCTGCAGAACACTGAAGCTTTCTTT.

This clonotype was seen only a few times. The V call is TRBV4-1, the J call TRBJ2-3; no reliable D call. The CDR3 loop spans 14 amino acids. The V and J ends lost 0 bases and 7 bases respectively, with 11 bases between them. Germline V lookup: CDR1 MGHRA, CDR2 YSYEKL. CDR3 loop: CASSQEPQIYTQYF. The DNA of the CDR3 is TGCGCCAGCAGCCAAGAACCGCAGATCTATACGCAGTATTTT.

This clonotype was seen a few times. CDR3 in DNA: TGTGCCAGCAGTTTGGAGGGAGGCTATGGCTACACCTTC. This codes for CASSLEGGYGYTF. J is TRBJ1-2 and V is TRBV12-3 or TRBV12-4; D is unresolved. The CDR3 has 13 residues. Trimming left V 3 bases short and J 4 bases short, with 9 bases between.